This T cell receptor beta chain was observed in a study of shared clonotypes between healthy human individuals. General study points: Clonotype sharing across a few donors was observed for about 5.2% of naive CD4 clonotypes. In general, naive subsets displayed greater estimated richness than memory subsets did.

About this clone itself: The antigen remains unidentified.

Libraries were prepared by immunoSEQ multiplex PCR; TCRdb keeps only in-frame clonotypes and omits some of them. The table has 550,000 to 800,000 clones, 90% seen once; the top ten hold 34%. Donors had no recently reported acute infections or vaccinations and were HIV-negative. The CD8 memory fraction combined CD45RO+ cells with TemRA cells (CCR7-negative CD45RA+). Germline values: CDR1 MDHEN, CDR2 SYDVKM. The CDR3 extends over 14 amino acids. The V and J ends lost 7 bases and 4 bases, in that order; junction bases with no gene match: 10. The sequence was obtained from a man aged 18 to 35 in good health. Some clones in this sample may be carry-over from other donors' samples. V gene TRBV28 combines with J gene TRBJ2-7, with TRBD1 identical over 7 bases. Sequenced: memory CD8+ T cells from PBMCs. Subset denoted: CD45RO+ cells pooled with CCR7-negative TemRA cells. DNA for the CDR3: TGTGCCAGCACCCTGGACAGGTTCGATTACGAGCAGTACTTC. It is translated as CASTLDRFDYEQYF. The entire variable domain, with the rest obtained from reference TRBV28 and TRBJ2-7, is as follows: DVKVTQSSRYLVKRTGEKVFLECVQDMDHENMFWYRQDPGLGLRLIYFSYDVKMKEKGDIPEGYSVSREKKERFSLILESASTNQTSMYLCASTLDRFDYEQYFGPGTRLTVT.